This T cell receptor beta chain was documented in a study of spatial heterogeneity in lung cancer. Time point reported: sample taken at primary tumor resection. Unsorted samples of tumor, nontumor lung or frozen PBMC had their whole RNA sequenced. Per germline, CDR1 SGHTA and CDR2 FQGTGA. The CDR3 is 15 residues long. Trimming took off 5 bases at V and 1 base at J, with 14 bases between the two ends. Within the sample, this clonotype is medium-sized. Its cognate antigen is unknown. Overall study findings and caveats: How many expanded intratumoral alpha and beta TCRs were present tracked the tumor mutation count, which was a count of nonsynonymous mutations.

Each CDR3 protein is one row after TCRdb ran MiXCR on the 5' RACE reads. This sample has 9,500 to 12,000 distinct CDR3 sequences, with over 10% found just once. The sample was lung tumor tissue, taken at surgery. This sequence originates from a female donor with early-stage non-small cell lung cancer. The rearrangement uses TRBV7-3 and TRBJ1-1, with D possibly TRBD1 on 5 matching bases. CDR3 nucleotide sequence: TGTGCCAGCAGCCCACAACCGGGGGGGAACACTGAAGCTTTCTTT. It encodes CASSPQPGGNTEAFF.